This TCR beta chain is drawn from a study of cytomegalovirus exposure and HLA in healthy donors. This clone was observed a handful of times. What it binds is unknown. PCR primers comprised 60 Vbeta and 13 Jbeta primers. Libraries were prepared by immunoSEQ multiplex PCR; TCRdb keeps only in-frame clonotypes and omits some of them. The sample consists of some 160,000 clones, more than 65% of them appearing once. CDR1 and CDR2 (germline): LNHNV, YYDKDF (reference sequence). V trimming: 11 bases; J trimming: 6 bases; junction bases outside the gene matches: 5. The CDR3 runs to 13 residues. Study results and limitations: Sequencing probably produced one cluster of sequence variants that were highly shared. Several top significant clusters appeared, in a later analysis, to be linked to common viral pathogens. Association of a missense DCLRE1C variant with TCR beta V- and J-gene trimming was reported in a later analysis.

The clonotype comes from a man between 45 and 60 years old in good health and CMV-seropositive. The chain uses TRBV15 and TRBJ2-3; 13 nucleotides align to TRBD2. The source material was PBMCs. The CDR3 nucleotides are TGTGCCGCCGGACTAGCGGGAGCGGATACGCAGTATTTT. Translated: CAAGLAGADTQYF.